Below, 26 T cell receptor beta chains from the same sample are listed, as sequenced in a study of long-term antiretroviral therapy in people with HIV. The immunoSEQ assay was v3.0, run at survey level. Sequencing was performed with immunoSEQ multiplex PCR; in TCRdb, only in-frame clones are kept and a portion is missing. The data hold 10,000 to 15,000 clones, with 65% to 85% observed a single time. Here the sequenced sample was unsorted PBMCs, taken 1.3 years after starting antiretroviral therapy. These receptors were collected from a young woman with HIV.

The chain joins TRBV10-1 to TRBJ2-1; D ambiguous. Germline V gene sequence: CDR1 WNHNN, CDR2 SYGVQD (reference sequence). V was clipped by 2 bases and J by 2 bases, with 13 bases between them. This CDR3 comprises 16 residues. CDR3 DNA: TGCGCCAGCAGTGAGGGTCATTCGCCGCCCTACAATGAGCAGTTCTTC. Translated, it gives CASSEGHSPPYNEQFF.

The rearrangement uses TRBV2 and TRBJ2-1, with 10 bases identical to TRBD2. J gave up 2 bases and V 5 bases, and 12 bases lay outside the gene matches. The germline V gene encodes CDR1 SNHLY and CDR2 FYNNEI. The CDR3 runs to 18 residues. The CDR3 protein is CASSFDTGTSVPYNEQFF. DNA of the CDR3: TGTGCCAGCAGTTTCGACACCGGGACTAGCGTTCCCTACAATGAGCAGTTCTTC.

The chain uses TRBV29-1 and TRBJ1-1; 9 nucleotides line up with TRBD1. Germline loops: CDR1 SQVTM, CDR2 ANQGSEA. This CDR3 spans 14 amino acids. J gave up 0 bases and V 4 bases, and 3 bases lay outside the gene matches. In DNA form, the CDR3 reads TGCAGCGTTGGACAGGGGGGGATGAACACTGAAGCTTTCTTT. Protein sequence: CSVGQGGMNTEAFF.

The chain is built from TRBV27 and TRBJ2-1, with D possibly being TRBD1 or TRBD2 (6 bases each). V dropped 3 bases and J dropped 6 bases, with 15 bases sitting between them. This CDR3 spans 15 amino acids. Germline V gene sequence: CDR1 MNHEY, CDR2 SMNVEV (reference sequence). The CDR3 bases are TGTGCCAGCAGTTTGGGGGCCGGGGACTCCAATGAGCAGTTCTTC. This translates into CASSLGAGDSNEQFF.

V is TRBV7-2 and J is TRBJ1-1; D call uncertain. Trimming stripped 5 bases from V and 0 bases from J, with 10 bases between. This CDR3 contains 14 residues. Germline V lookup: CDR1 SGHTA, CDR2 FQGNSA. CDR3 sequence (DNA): TGTGCCAGCAGCGGGCGTCTATTGAACACTGAAGCTTTCTTT. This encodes CASSGRLLNTEAFF.

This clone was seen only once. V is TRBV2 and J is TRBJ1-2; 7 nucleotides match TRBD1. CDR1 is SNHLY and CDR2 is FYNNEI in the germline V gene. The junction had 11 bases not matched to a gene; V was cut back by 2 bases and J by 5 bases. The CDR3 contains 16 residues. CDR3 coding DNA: TGTGCCAGCAGTGAAACCCGCGGGACAGCCGTTTATGGCTACACCTTC. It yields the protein CASSETRGTAVYGYTF.

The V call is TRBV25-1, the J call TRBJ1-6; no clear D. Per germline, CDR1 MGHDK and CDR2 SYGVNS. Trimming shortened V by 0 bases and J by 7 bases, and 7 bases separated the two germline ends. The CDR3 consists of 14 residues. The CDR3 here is CASSEYVPNSPLHF. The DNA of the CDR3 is TGTGCCAGCAGTGAATATGTGCCGAATTCACCCCTCCACTTT.

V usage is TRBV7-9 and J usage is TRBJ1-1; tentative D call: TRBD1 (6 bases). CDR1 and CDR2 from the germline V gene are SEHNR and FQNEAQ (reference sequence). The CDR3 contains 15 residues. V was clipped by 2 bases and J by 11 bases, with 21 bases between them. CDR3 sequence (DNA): TGTGCCAGCAGCTTAATTATCCTGACAGGTCCCGGGGCTTTCTTT. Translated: CASSLIILTGPGAFF.

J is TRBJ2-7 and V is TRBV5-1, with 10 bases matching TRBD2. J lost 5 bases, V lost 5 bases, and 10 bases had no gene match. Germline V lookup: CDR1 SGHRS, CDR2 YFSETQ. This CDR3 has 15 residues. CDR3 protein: CASSTSGKGFHEQYF. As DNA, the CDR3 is TGCGCCAGCAGTACTAGCGGGAAGGGTTTCCACGAGCAGTACTTC. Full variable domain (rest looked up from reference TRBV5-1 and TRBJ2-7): KAGVTQTPRYLIKTRGQQVTLSCSPISGHRSVSWYQQTPGQGLQFLFEYFSETQRNKGNFPGRFSGRQFSNSRSEMNVSTLELGDSALYLCASSTSGKGFHEQYFGPGTRLTVT.

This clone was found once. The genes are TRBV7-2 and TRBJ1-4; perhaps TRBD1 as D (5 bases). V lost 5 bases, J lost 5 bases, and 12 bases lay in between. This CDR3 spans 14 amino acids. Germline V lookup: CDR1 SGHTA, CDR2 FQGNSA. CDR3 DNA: TGTGCCAGCAGCCCCGGGACGGAGAATGAAAAACTGTTTTTT. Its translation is CASSPGTENEKLFF.

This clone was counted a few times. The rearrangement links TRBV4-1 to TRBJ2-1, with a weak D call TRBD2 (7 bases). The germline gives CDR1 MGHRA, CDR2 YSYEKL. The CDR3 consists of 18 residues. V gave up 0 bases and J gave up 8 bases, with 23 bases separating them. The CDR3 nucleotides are TGCGCCAGCAGCCAAGAATGGGGGGGCGCTACCCGGGTTGATGAGCAGTTCTTC. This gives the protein CASSQEWGGATRVDEQFF.

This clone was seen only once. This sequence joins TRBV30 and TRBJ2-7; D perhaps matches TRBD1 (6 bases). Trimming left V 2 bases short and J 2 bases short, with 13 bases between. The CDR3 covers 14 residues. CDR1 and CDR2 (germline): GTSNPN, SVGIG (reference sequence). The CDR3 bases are TGTGCCTGGAGTCTCGGACAGCCTCCCTACGAGCAGTACTTC. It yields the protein CAWSLGQPPYEQYF.

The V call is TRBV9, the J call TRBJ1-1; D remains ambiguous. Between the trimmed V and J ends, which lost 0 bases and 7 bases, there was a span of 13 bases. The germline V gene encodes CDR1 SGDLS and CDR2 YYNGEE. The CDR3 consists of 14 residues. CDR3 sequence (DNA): TGTGCCAGCAGCGTAGCTTATAGGGAAGGTGAAGCTTTCTTT. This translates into CASSVAYREGEAFF.

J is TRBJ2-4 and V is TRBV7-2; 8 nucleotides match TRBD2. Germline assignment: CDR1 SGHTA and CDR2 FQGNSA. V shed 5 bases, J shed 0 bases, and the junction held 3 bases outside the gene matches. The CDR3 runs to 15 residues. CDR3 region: CASSPGGPAKNIQYF. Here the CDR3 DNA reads TGTGCCAGCAGCCCGGGGGGGCCAGCCAAAAACATTCAGTACTTC.

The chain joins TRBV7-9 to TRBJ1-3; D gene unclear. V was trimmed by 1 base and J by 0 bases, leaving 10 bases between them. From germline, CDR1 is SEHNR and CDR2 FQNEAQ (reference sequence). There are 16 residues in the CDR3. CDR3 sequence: CASSLVAGSSGNTIYF. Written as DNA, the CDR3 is TGTGCCAGCAGCTTAGTGGCCGGGAGCTCTGGAAACACCATATATTTT.

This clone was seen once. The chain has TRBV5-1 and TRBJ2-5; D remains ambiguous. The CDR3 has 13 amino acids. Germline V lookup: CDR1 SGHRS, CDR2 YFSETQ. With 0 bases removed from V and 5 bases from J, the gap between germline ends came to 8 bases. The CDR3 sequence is CASSLASYETQYF. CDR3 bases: TGCGCCAGCAGCTTGGCTTCCTATGAGACCCAGTACTTC.

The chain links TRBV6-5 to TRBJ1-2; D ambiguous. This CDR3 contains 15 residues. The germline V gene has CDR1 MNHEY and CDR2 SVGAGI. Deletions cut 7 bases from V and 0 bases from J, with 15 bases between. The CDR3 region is CASTSVQHSNYGYTF. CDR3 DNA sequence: TGTGCCAGCACCTCGGTTCAGCATTCTAACTATGGCTACACCTTC.

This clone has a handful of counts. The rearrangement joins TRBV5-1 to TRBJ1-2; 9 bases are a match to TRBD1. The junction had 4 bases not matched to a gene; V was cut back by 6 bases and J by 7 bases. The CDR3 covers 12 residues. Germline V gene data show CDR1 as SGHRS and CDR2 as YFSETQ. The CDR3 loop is CASTGTGPGYTF. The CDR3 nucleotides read TGCGCCAGCACCGGGACAGGGCCTGGCTACACCTTC. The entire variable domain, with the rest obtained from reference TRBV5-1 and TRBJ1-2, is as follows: KAGVTQTPRYLIKTRGQQVTLSCSPISGHRSVSWYQQTPGQGLQFLFEYFSETQRNKGNFPGRFSGRQFSNSRSEMNVSTLELGDSALYLCASTGTGPGYTFGSGTRLTVV.

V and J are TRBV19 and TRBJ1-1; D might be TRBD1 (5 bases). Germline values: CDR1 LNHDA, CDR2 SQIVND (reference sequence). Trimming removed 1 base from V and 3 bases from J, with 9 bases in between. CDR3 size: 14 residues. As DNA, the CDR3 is TGTGCCAGTAGTATAGGTCAGGGTTACACTGAAGCTTTCTTT. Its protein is CASSIGQGYTEAFF.

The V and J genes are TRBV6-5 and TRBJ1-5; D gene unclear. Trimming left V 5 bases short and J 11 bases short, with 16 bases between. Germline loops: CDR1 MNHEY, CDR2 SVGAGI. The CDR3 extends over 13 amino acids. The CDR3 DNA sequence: TGTGCCAGCAGTGTAAAATACGGGGATGCCCAGCATTTT. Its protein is CASSVKYGDAQHF.

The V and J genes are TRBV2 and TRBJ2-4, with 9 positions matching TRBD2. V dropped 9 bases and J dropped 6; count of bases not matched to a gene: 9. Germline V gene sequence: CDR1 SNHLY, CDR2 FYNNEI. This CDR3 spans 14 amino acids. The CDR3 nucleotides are TGTGCCAGGGGAGCGGGAGGAGTTGGAAACATTCAGTACTTC. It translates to CARGAGGVGNIQYF.

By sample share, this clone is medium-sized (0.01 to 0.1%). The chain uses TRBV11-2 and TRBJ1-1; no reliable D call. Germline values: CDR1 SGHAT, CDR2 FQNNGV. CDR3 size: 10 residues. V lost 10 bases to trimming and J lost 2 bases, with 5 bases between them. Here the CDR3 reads CANGNTEAFF. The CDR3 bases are TGTGCCAACGGTAACACTGAAGCTTTCTTT. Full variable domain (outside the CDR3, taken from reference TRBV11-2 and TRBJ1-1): EAGVAQSPRYKIIEKRQSVAFWCNPISGHATLYWYQQILGQGPKLLIQFQNNGVVDDSQLPKDRFSAERLKGVDSTLKIQPAKLEDSAVYLCANGNTEAFFGQGTRLTVV.

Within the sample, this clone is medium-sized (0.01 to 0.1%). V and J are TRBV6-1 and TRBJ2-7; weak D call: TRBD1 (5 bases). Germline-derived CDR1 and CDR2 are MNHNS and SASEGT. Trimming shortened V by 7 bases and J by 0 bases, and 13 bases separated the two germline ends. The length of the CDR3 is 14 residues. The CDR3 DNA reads TGTGCCAGCAACGAAGGGGCGTCCTCCTACGAGCAGTACTTC. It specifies CASNEGASSYEQYF.

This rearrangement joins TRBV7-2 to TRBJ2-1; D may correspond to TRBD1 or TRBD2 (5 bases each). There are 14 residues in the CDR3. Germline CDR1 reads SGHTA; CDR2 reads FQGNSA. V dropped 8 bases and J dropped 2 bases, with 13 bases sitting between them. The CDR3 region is CASEGPSTYNEQFF. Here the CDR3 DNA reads TGTGCCAGCGAGGGACCATCGACCTACAATGAGCAGTTCTTC.

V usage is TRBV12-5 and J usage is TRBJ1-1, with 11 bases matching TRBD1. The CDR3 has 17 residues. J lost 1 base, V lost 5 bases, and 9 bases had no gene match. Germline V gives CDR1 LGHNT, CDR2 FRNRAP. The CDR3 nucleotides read TGTGCTAGTGGTGGCGGACAGGGGGCTTCAAGGAACACTGAAGCTTTCTTT. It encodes CASGGGQGASRNTEAFF.

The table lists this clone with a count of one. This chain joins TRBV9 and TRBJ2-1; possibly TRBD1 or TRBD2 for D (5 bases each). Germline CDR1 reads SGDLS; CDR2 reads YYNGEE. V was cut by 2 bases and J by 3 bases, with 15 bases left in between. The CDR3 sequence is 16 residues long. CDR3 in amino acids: CASSVLPGGVYNEQFF. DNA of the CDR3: TGTGCCAGCAGCGTTCTCCCTGGGGGTGTCTACAATGAGCAGTTCTTC.